Below are 29 T cell receptor beta chains sequenced from a single sample in a study of CD8+CD57+ T cells in acquired aplastic anemia. Genomic DNA, serving as template, underwent TCR beta VDJ and CDR3 profiling. Using its own MiXCR run on the reads, TCRdb lists one record per CDR3 protein. The repertoire includes 450,000 to 550,000 distinct CDR3 sequences, around 30% of them detected once, and 0.82% sits in the top ten. Before being chosen for sequencing, patients had shown CD8+CD57+ cell expansion by flow cytometry. The material sequenced was sorted CD4+, CD8+, or CD8+CD57+ T cells (not recorded which) from PBMCs. The receptors derive from a human donor with aplastic anemia.

This clonotype showed up many times. The rearrangement links TRBV2 to TRBJ1-1, with D perhaps TRBD1 (5 bases). This CDR3 is built from 15 residues. Germline lookup yields CDR1 SNHLY and CDR2 FYNNEI. Trimming stripped 7 bases from V and 1 base from J, with 16 bases between. As DNA, the CDR3 is TGTGCCAGCATAGTAGGGGCAGGTTGGAACACTGAAGCTTTCTTT. Translation: CASIVGAGWNTEAFF.

Regarding this clonotype: Given a much more abundant clone one base away, this may be a read error. V gene TRBV15 combines with J gene TRBJ2-7, with unresolved D. Germline V gene sequence: CDR1 LNHNV, CDR2 YYDKDF (reference sequence). This CDR3 has 14 amino acids. The V gene lost 5 bases and the J gene lost 2 bases, with 13 bases spanning the gap. The CDR3 protein is CATSVSFGAYEQYF. Here the CDR3 DNA reads TGTGCCACCAGCGTATCGTTTGGGGCCTACGAGCAGTACTTC.

Turning to this clonotype: One end of the junction is discordant with germline, which a read error may explain. V and J are TRBV25-1 and TRBJ1-1, with D unclear. Germline V CDR1 and CDR2: MGHDK, SYGVNS. This CDR3 comprises 15 residues. The CDR3 sequence: CASGELGRMDTEAFF. The CDR3 nucleotides read TGTGCCAGCGGTGAATTGGGCAGAATGGACACTGAAGCTTTCTTT.

This chain connects TRBV14 to TRBJ2-7; weak D call: TRBD1 (5 bases). The CDR3 has 14 residues. CDR1 and CDR2 from the germline V gene are SGHDN and FVKESK. V lost 6 bases and J lost 5, with 17 bases in between. As DNA, the CDR3 is TGTGCCAGCAGAAGACAGATCCTAGTACACGAGCAGTACTTC. The encoded protein is CASRRQILVHEQYF.

This clonotype came up a few times. This chain connects TRBV20-1 to TRBJ2-1; 7 positions match TRBD2. V lost 2 bases and J lost 9; bases outside the gene matches: 10. The length of the CDR3 is 14 residues. CDR1 and CDR2 (germline): DFQATT, SNEGSKA (reference sequence). DNA of the CDR3: TGCAGTGCTAGAATACCCGGGACTACTGGTGAGCAGTTCTTC. Protein product: CSARIPGTTGEQFF.

This clonotype came up many times. The chain couples TRBV29-1 to TRBJ1-1; no definite D call. CDR1 SQVTM and CDR2 ANQGSEA come from the germline V gene. The CDR3 has 12 amino acids. CDR3 nucleotides: TGCAGTGCCCGGCCATCGAACACTGAAGCTTTCTTT. Protein product: CSARPSNTEAFF.

Ten or more counts support this clonotype. The rearrangement joins TRBV2 to TRBJ2-2, with D tentatively TRBD1 (5 bases). This CDR3 region has 15 residues. In germline, CDR1 is SNHLY, CDR2 FYNNEI. Trimming shortened V by 4 bases and J by 4 bases, and 13 bases separated the two germline ends. The CDR3 sequence: CASSGSRASTGELFF. Written as DNA, the CDR3 is TGTGCCAGCAGTGGAAGCAGGGCAAGCACCGGGGAGCTGTTTTTT. The variable domain in full, completed from reference TRBV2 and TRBJ2-2, reads EPEVTQTPSHQVTQMGQEVILRCVPISNHLYFYWYRQILGQKVEFLVSFYNNEISEKSEIFDDQFSVERPDGSNFTLKIRSTKLEDSAMYFCASSGSRASTGELFFGEGSRLTVL.

A single count supports this clonotype. The rearrangement joins TRBV2 to TRBJ2-5; perhaps TRBD1 as D (7 bases). The CDR3 contains 17 residues. Trimming shortened V by 5 bases and J by 2 bases, and 21 bases separated the two germline ends. The germline gives CDR1 SNHLY, CDR2 FYNNEI. Here the CDR3 DNA reads TGTGCCAGCAGTTCCCGCTGGGGGGACAGCTTTCAAGAGACCCAGTACTTC. Protein sequence: CASSSRWGDSFQETQYF.

In regard to this clonotype: Mismatch with germline at one junction end may stem from a read error. The chain is built from TRBV10-3 and TRBJ2-1; TRBD2 matches at 9 bases. This CDR3 has 15 amino acids. Germline-derived CDR1 and CDR2 are ENHRY and SYGVKD. CDR3 DNA: TGTGCCAGCAGTGAGGGCGGGAGGGGTTACAATGAGCAGTTCTTC. Protein product: CASSEGGRGYNEQFF.

Only a few counts were recorded for this clonotype. A read error may be the cause here, since a much bigger clone is one base away. V and J are TRBV2 and TRBJ1-5, with a tentative D call TRBD1 (5 bases). The CDR3 covers 17 residues. Per germline, CDR1 SNHLY and CDR2 FYNNEI. The CDR3 is CASSDGQEGNSNRPQHF. Written as DNA, the CDR3 is TGTGCCAGCAGTGACGGGCAGGAGGGGAATAGCAATCGGCCCCAGCATTTT.

This rearrangement joins TRBV9 to TRBJ2-1; D call uncertain. This CDR3 has 13 residues. V was cut by 4 bases and J by 9 bases, with 14 bases left in between. Germline values: CDR1 SGDLS, CDR2 YYNGEE. CDR3 sequence reads: CASSFIGIGEQFF. CDR3 sequence (DNA): TGTGCCAGCAGCTTCATAGGGATCGGTGAGCAGTTCTTC. The complete variable domain, with remaining parts taken from reference TRBV9 and TRBJ2-1, reads DSGVTQTPKHLITATGQRVTLRCSPRSGDLSVYWYQQSLDQGLQFLIQYYNGEERAKGNILERFSAQQFPDLHSELNLSSLELGDSALYFCASSFIGIGEQFFGPGTRLTVL.

In its sample, this clonotype was seen once. As DNA, the CDR3 is TGTGCCAGCAGCCCTAAACTAGCGTTGAGCCAAGAGACCCAGTACTTC. It is translated as CASSPKLALSQETQYF. The gene calls are TRBV7-2 and TRBJ2-5; 7 nucleotides line up with TRBD2. V was pared by 5 bases and J by 1 base, with 10 bases of the junction left unmatched. CDR1 SGHTA and CDR2 FQGNSA come from the germline V gene. The CDR3 totals 16 residues.

The sample holds many counts of this clonotype. The chain joins TRBV2 to TRBJ2-2; 9 bases line up with TRBD1. V lost 4 bases to trimming and J lost 6 bases; unmatched junction nucleotides: 6. The germline CDR1 and CDR2 sequences are SNHLY and FYNNEI. The CDR3 is 15 amino acids. The DNA of the CDR3 is TGTGCCAGCAGTGTAGGGGGACAGGGTTCCGGGGAGCTGTTTTTT. As protein: CASSVGGQGSGELFF.

This clonotype was seen at least ten times. The chain combines TRBV2 with TRBJ1-2; perhaps TRBD1 as D (6 bases). The CDR3 has 15 residues. The germline V gene encodes CDR1 SNHLY and CDR2 FYNNEI. The ends were cut back, 1 base at V and 5 bases at J, with 14 bases in the middle. The CDR3 sequence is CASSEGPGAQYGYTF. CDR3 DNA: TGTGCCAGCAGTGAAGGGCCGGGGGCGCAGTATGGCTACACCTTC.

This clonotype was found many times. J is TRBJ2-7 and V is TRBV12-3 or TRBV12-4; D is undetermined. This CDR3 spans 12 amino acids. The V gene lost 3 bases and the J gene lost 4 bases, with 7 bases spanning the gap. The CDR3 nucleotides read TGTGCCAGCAGTTTTAGCTATTACGAGCAGTACTTC. Amino acid sequence: CASSFSYYEQYF.

This chain connects TRBV6-1 to TRBJ1-2; D not certain. CDR1 and CDR2 (germline): MNHNS, SASEGT. This CDR3 is 13 amino acids long. Trimming shortened V by 7 bases and J by 7 bases, and 16 bases separated the two germline ends. For the CDR3, the DNA is TGTGCCAGCACGTCGACCGCCTCGGGTGGCTACACCTTC. Amino acids: CASTSTASGGYTF.

This clonotype came up many times. V is TRBV12-3 or TRBV12-4 and J is TRBJ1-5; D gene uncertain. The CDR3 spans 15 residues. The V end was cut by 2 bases, the J end by 0 bases, with 8 bases between. This chain's CDR3 is CASSLRDISNQPQHF. The CDR3 DNA sequence: TGTGCCAGCAGTTTAAGAGACATTAGCAATCAGCCCCAGCATTTT.

This sequence joins TRBV4-3 and TRBJ1-4; unclear D gene. V lost 2 bases and J lost 11, with 15 bases in between. This CDR3 is 14 amino acids long. The germline gives CDR1 LGHNA, CDR2 YSLEER. The CDR3 DNA sequence: TGCGCCAGCAGCCAAACCCTCGGGAGCCGCAAACTGTTTTTT. It specifies CASSQTLGSRKLFF.

V is TRBV5-4 and J is TRBJ2-7; 9 bases match TRBD2. With V trimmed by 0 bases and J by 4 bases, 5 bases remained unmatched. Germline CDR1 SGHNT, CDR2 YYREEE (reference sequence). The CDR3 runs to 15 residues. Here the CDR3 reads CASSLGASGDYEQYF. The DNA for the CDR3 is TGTGCCAGCAGCTTGGGGGCTAGCGGGGATTACGAGCAGTACTTC.

This clonotype was counted at least ten times. The rearrangement uses TRBV11-1 and TRBJ2-7; TRBD2 agrees at 8 bases. Germline lookup yields CDR1 SGHAT and CDR2 FQDESV (reference sequence). There are 14 residues in the CDR3. Unmatched junction bases numbered 9, after V lost 5 bases and J lost 6 bases. The CDR3 DNA reads as TGTGCCAGCAGCGTCGAGCGGGAGTCGCGCGAGCAGTACTTC. The encoded protein is CASSVERESREQYF. The whole variable domain, remainder taken from reference TRBV11-1 and TRBJ2-7, is EAEVAQSPRYKITEKSQAVAFWCDPISGHATLYWYRQILGQGPELLVQFQDESVVDDSQLPKDRFSAERLKGVDSTLKIQPAELGDSAMYLCASSVERESREQYFGPGTRLTVT.

J is TRBJ1-4 and V is TRBV11-1; D is undetermined. Germline V gene sequence: CDR1 SGHAT, CDR2 FQDESV (reference sequence). This CDR3 spans 15 amino acids. Trimming removed 3 bases at V and 11 bases at J, with 19 bases between. This CDR3 reads CASSLTRTAERKLFF. The CDR3 DNA follows: TGTGCCAGCAGCTTGACCAGGACCGCAGAGAGGAAACTGTTTTTT.

The gene calls are TRBV20-1 and TRBJ2-3; D gene ambiguous. Germline values: CDR1 DFQATT, CDR2 SNEGSKA (reference sequence). Trimming removed 2 bases at V and 5 bases at J, with 8 bases between. CDR3 length: 12 residues. CDR3 loop: CSARLRQDTQYF. CDR3 nucleotides: TGCAGTGCTAGATTACGACAAGATACGCAGTATTTT.

In its sample, this clonotype was seen many times. The genes are TRBV2 and TRBJ2-7; 9 bases agree with TRBD2. The V segment lost 5 bases and the J segment 2 bases; nucleotides outside the gene matches: 4. The CDR3 has 14 residues. The germline V gene has CDR1 SNHLY and CDR2 FYNNEI. The CDR3 DNA reads as TGTGCCAGCAGTTTAGCGGGAGTTACCTACGAGCAGTACTTC. This encodes CASSLAGVTYEQYF. The entire variable domain, with the rest obtained from reference TRBV2 and TRBJ2-7, is as follows: EPEVTQTPSHQVTQMGQEVILRCVPISNHLYFYWYRQILGQKVEFLVSFYNNEISEKSEIFDDQFSVERPDGSNFTLKIRSTKLEDSAMYFCASSLAGVTYEQYFGPGTRLTVT.

This clonotype was counted ten times or more. The V call is TRBV25-1, the J call TRBJ2-1; TRBD2 matches 9 bases. Germline values: CDR1 MGHDK, CDR2 SYGVNS. The J segment lost 9 bases and the V segment lost 2 bases, leaving 11 bases of the junction unmatched. The CDR3 totals 16 residues. The CDR3 nucleotides read TGTGCCAGCAGTGAACCGGGACTAGCAGGTCTGGGTGAGCAGTTCTTC. Translation: CASSEPGLAGLGEQFF.

This clonotype has at least ten counts. V gene TRBV19 combines with J gene TRBJ1-5, with D unresolved. Germline V gene data show CDR1 as LNHDA and CDR2 as SQIVND (reference sequence). Trimming took 4 bases from V and 7 from J, leaving 11 bases between them. There are 13 residues in the CDR3. CDR3 protein: CASSTNPRQPQHF. The CDR3 DNA reads TGTGCCAGTAGTACCAACCCCCGGCAGCCCCAGCATTTT.

The chain has TRBV20-1 and TRBJ2-1; 7 bases are a match to TRBD2. The J segment lost 4 bases and the V segment lost 7 bases, leaving 4 bases of the junction unmatched. This CDR3 spans 12 amino acids. Germline CDR1 DFQATT, CDR2 SNEGSKA (reference sequence). CDR3 nucleotides: TGCAGTGGAGGGAGGGCTTACAATGAGCAGTTCTTC. Its protein is CSGGRAYNEQFF.

The CDR3 loop reads CATSSLAFDQETQYF. The CDR3 nucleotides are TGTGCCACCAGCAGCTTGGCATTCGATCAAGAGACCCAGTACTTC. The V and J genes are TRBV15 and TRBJ2-5; D is ambiguous. The CDR3 is made up of 15 amino acids. Per germline, CDR1 LNHNV and CDR2 YYDKDF (reference sequence). Trimming took 3 bases from V and 2 from J, leaving 13 bases between them.

Comment on this clonotype: This may be a read error: a much more frequent sequence differs by one nucleotide. The chain has TRBV5-8 and TRBJ2-7; TRBD1 might be the D (7 bases). This CDR3 contains 13 residues. The germline gives CDR1 SGHTS, CDR2 YDEGEE. V lost 4 bases, J lost 7 bases, and 15 bases lay in between. CDR3 nucleotide sequence: TGTGCCAGCAGCAAGGGCAGGGGGGCAGAGCAGTACTTC. Translating it yields CASSKGRGAEQYF.

This sequence joins TRBV29-1 and TRBJ1-5; D ambiguous. The germline CDR1 and CDR2 sequences are SQVTM and ANQGSEA. V was cut by 6 bases and J by 7 bases, with 7 bases left in between. The CDR3 has 10 amino acids. This CDR3 is CSVAGQPQHF. CDR3 sequence (DNA): TGCAGCGTGGCGGGACAGCCCCAGCATTTT. The full variable domain, with the rest looked up from reference TRBV29-1 and TRBJ1-5, is SAVISQKPSRDICQRGTSLTIQCQVDSQVTMMFWYRQQPGQSLTLIATANQGSEATYESGFVIDKFPISRPNLTFSTLTVSNMSPEDSSIYLCSVAGQPQHFGDGTRLSIL.